The clone carrying this T cell receptor (beta chain) was observed a few times. The data are from a study of cytomegalovirus exposure and HLA in healthy donors. PCR used 60 Vbeta primers and 13 Jbeta primers. TCRdb keeps only in-frame clones here, not all; method: immunoSEQ multiplex PCR. The sample carries 90,000 to 110,000 clones, 69% recorded once. There are 15 residues in the CDR3. Deletions cut 0 bases from V and 4 bases from J, with 13 bases between. The germline CDR1 and CDR2 sequences are SGHRS and YFSETQ. The receptor's source is a man aged 25 to 40 in good health and CMV-seronegative. Material for sequencing was PBMCs. The chain has TRBV5-1 and TRBJ2-5; possibly TRBD1 for D (6 bases). The CDR3 region is CASSLEGGGRETQYF. CDR3 nucleotides: TGCGCCAGCAGCTTGGAAGGGGGTGGGCGAGAGACCCAGTACTTC.